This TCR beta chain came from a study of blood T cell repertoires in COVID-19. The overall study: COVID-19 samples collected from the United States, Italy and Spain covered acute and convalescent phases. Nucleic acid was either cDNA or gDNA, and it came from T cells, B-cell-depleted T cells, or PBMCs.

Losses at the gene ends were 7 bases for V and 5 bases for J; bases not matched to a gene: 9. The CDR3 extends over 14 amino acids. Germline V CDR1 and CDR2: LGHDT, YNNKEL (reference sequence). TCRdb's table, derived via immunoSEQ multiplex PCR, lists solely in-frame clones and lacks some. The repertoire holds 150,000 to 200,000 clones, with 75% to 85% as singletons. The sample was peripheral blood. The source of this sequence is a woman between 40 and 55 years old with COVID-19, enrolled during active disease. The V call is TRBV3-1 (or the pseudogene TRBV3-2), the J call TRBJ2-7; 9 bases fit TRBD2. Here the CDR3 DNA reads TGTGCCAGCAAAGAAGCGGGAGGAATCAACGAGCAGTACTTC. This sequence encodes CASKEAGGINEQYF.